These T cell receptor beta chains were read from a single sample in a study of CD8+ T cells in alopecia areata. Generated by immunoSEQ multiplex PCR, the TCRdb table keeps only in-frame clones and is missing some. Of roughly 200,000 clones listed, less than 70% are singletons. Specimen: CD8+ T cells sorted from blood, collected at week 24, from a patient treated with tofacitinib. These receptors were taken from a human donor with alopecia areata. Both conserved end residues are part of each CDR3. The order of the fields is clone size, V gene, D gene, J gene, CDR3 protein, CDR3 DNA. D genes are given only for firm matches. Only part of the rows carry a size: once, few, many, or a class if the clone is expanded.

few	TRBV7-9	NA	TRBJ2-1	CASSRNEQFF	TGTGCCAGCAGCCGGAATGAGCAGTTCTTC
NA	TRBV30	NA	TRBJ1-1	CAWSGWNTEAFF	TGTGCCTGGAGCGGGTGGAACACTGAAGCTTTCTTT
NA	TRBV2	TRBD2	TRBJ2-2	CASRGGGPTGELFF	TGTGCCAGCAGGGGCGGGGGACCAACCGGGGAGCTGTTTTTT
NA	TRBV29-1	NA	TRBJ1-5	CSVEFSGNQPQHF	TGCAGCGTTGAATTTAGCGGGAATCAGCCCCAGCATTTT
few	TRBV5-1	NA	TRBJ1-2	CASSFRGTNYGYTF	TGCGCCAGCAGCTTCAGGGGCACGAACTATGGCTACACCTTC
NA	TRBV7-3	NA	TRBJ2-1	CASSLVAGEQFF	TGTGCCAGCAGCTTAGTCGCTGGTGAGCAGTTCTTC
NA	TRBV5-6	NA	TRBJ1-6	CASSFGDNSPLHF	TGTGCCAGCAGCTTCGGTGATAATTCACCCCTCCACTTT
NA	TRBV5-1	TRBD1	TRBJ1-5	CASSLTGGGSNQPQHF	TGCGCCAGCAGCTTGACAGGGGGCGGTAGCAATCAGCCCCAGCATTTT
once	TRBV10-1	TRBD1	TRBJ2-7	CASSEGQGSSYEQYF	TGCGCCAGCAGCGAAGGACAGGGCAGCTCCTACGAGCAGTACTTC
NA	TRBV9	NA	TRBJ2-7	CASTVQGRGRYEQYF	TGTGCCAGCACCGTCCAAGGCAGGGGGAGGTACGAGCAGTACTTC
NA	TRBV30	NA	TRBJ1-5	CAWSTGNQPQHF	TGTGCCTGGAGTACGGGGAATCAGCCCCAGCATTTT
NA	TRBV2	TRBD2	TRBJ2-7	CASRNPAGVSYEQYF	TGTGCCAGCAGGAACCCAGCGGGGGTGTCCTACGAGCAGTACTTC
few	TRBV29-1	NA	TRBJ2-1	CSVGDEDEQFF	TGCAGCGTAGGGGATGAGGATGAGCAGTTCTTC
NA	TRBV27	TRBD1	TRBJ2-1	CASSLAGGVNEQFF	TGTGCCAGCAGTTTAGCAGGGGGCGTGAATGAGCAGTTCTTC
few	TRBV7-2	TRBD2	TRBJ2-1	CASSLRTSGGLSVDNEQFF	TGTGCCAGCAGCCTACGGACTAGCGGGGGCCTCTCGGTGGACAATGAGCAGTTCTTC
NA	TRBV9	NA	TRBJ1-1	CASSVGRGPEAFF	TGTGCCAGCAGCGTAGGCAGGGGTCCTGAAGCTTTCTTT
NA	TRBV4-1	TRBD2	TRBJ2-2	CASSPRGGGELFF	TGCGCCAGCAGCCCCCGCGGGGGCGGGGAGCTGTTTTTT
NA	TRBV7-6	NA	TRBJ1-1	CASSTLGGTEAFF	TGTGCCAGCAGTACCCTCGGGGGCACTGAAGCTTTCTTT
NA	TRBV7-9	NA	TRBJ1-4	CASSPNAGFNEKLFF	TGTGCCAGCAGTCCGAATGCAGGTTTTAATGAAAAACTGTTTTTT
few	TRBV19	NA	TRBJ1-2	CASSSGPALSDYGYTF	TGTGCCAGTAGTTCAGGACCGGCTTTGTCGGACTATGGCTACACCTTC
NA	TRBV6-6	NA	TRBJ2-1	CASSYSLDNEQFF	TGTGCCAGCAGTTACTCGTTGGACAATGAGCAGTTCTTC
NA	TRBV5-1	NA	TRBJ1-1	CASSLDFQQGLNTEAFF	TGCGCCAGCAGCTTGGACTTCCAACAGGGATTGAACACTGAAGCTTTCTTT
few	TRBV11-2	NA	TRBJ2-3	CASRDWEDTQYF	TGTGCCAGCCGGGACTGGGAAGATACGCAGTATTTT
NA	TRBV14	TRBD2	TRBJ2-2	CASSPGTRRTGELFF	TGTGCCAGCAGCCCCGGGACTAGGCGCACCGGGGAGCTGTTTTTT
NA	TRBV5-4	TRBD1	TRBJ2-7	CASSIGTGGYEQYF	TGTGCCAGCAGCATCGGGACAGGGGGCTACGAGCAGTACTTC
NA	TRBV7-2	TRBD2	TRBJ2-3	CASSGALAGRTDTQYF	TGTGCCAGCAGCGGCGCACTAGCGGGGCGCACAGATACGCAGTATTTT
NA	TRBV11-2	TRBD1	TRBJ2-5	CASSLDRGPQETQYF	TGTGCCAGCAGCTTGGACAGGGGGCCCCAAGAGACCCAGTACTTC
NA	TRBV13	NA	TRBJ1-6	CASGTGNSPLHF	TGTGCCAGCGGGACGGGTAATTCACCCCTCCACTTT
NA	TRBV7-8	NA	TRBJ1-5	CASSLEGSNQPQHF	TGTGCCAGCAGCTTAGAAGGGTCTAATCAGCCCCAGCATTTT
NA	TRBV9	TRBD2	TRBJ2-7	CASSAGAGTYEQYF	TGTGCCAGCAGCGCAGGAGCGGGGACCTACGAGCAGTACTTC
NA	TRBV2	NA	TRBJ2-2	CASSYDVADTGELFF	TGTGCCAGCTCTTATGACGTAGCGGACACCGGGGAGCTGTTTTTT
NA	TRBV2	NA	TRBJ1-6	CASSEGVLPNSPLHF	TGTGCCAGCAGTGAAGGGGTACTCCCTAATTCACCCCTCCACTTT
few	TRBV2	TRBD1	TRBJ1-5	CASSGQQGLADSNQPQHF	TGTGCCAGCAGTGGCCAACAGGGGCTCGCCGATAGCAATCAGCCCCAGCATTTT
NA	TRBV21-1	NA	TRBJ2-3	CASHYPCRGGSTDTQYF	NA
medium-sized	TRBV27	NA	TRBJ1-5	CASSLTGINQPQHF	TGTGCCAGCAGTTTGACAGGTATCAATCAGCCCCAGCATTTT
few	TRBV6-5	NA	TRBJ2-7	CASTAGRAHEQYF	TGTGCCTCCACCGCGGGCAGGGCCCACGAGCAGTACTTC
few	TRBV29-1	NA	TRBJ1-2	CSVVWEDKGYTF	TGCAGCGTTGTATGGGAGGATAAAGGCTACACCTTC
few	TRBV7-9	NA	TRBJ2-7	CASSPSSGTYEQYF	TGTGCCAGCAGCCCCAGTTCCGGAACCTACGAGCAGTACTTC
NA	TRBV30	NA	TRBJ1-2	CAWIMDGISGGYTF	TGTGCCTGGATTATGGATGGGATAAGCGGTGGCTACACCTTC
NA	TRBV29-1	NA	TRBJ1-2	CSVGGIQANYGYTF	TGCAGCGTGGGGGGCATCCAAGCTAACTATGGCTACACCTTC
NA	TRBV2	TRBD1	TRBJ2-1	CASRQGSYNEQFF	TGTGCCAGCAGACAGGGGTCCTACAATGAGCAGTTCTTC
NA	TRBV29-1	TRBD1	TRBJ1-1	CSATGGTEAFF	TGCAGCGCGACAGGGGGAACTGAAGCTTTCTTT
NA	TRBV30	NA	TRBJ2-3	CAWTGDTQYF	TGTGCCTGGACGGGTGATACGCAGTATTTT
NA	TRBV27	NA	TRBJ1-1	CASSLGGAVGSTEAFF	TGTGCCAGCAGTCTGGGGGGGGCGGTGGGGAGCACTGAAGCTTTCTTT
few	TRBV28	NA	TRBJ2-1	CASSLMGNNEQFF	TGTGCCAGCAGTTTAATGGGTAACAATGAGCAGTTCTTC
NA	TRBV30	TRBD1	TRBJ1-1	CAWSRTGDTEAFF	TGTGCCTGGAGTCGGACAGGGGACACTGAAGCTTTCTTT
NA	TRBV30	TRBD2	TRBJ2-1	CAWGPGLAFEQFF	TGTGCCTGGGGACCGGGACTAGCGTTTGAGCAGTTCTTC
NA	TRBV4-1	TRBD2	TRBJ2-1	CASSQHSGGIYNEQFF	TGCGCCAGCAGCCAACATAGCGGGGGGATCTACAATGAGCAGTTCTTC
few	TRBV10-3	NA	TRBJ2-3	CAISEVEGSMTDTQYF	TGTGCCATCAGTGAGGTGGAGGGATCGATGACAGATACGCAGTATTTT
NA	TRBV30	TRBD2	TRBJ2-3	CAWTSGVTDTQYF	TGTGCCTGGACTAGCGGGGTAACAGATACGCAGTATTTT
NA	TRBV7-9	TRBD2	TRBJ2-1	CASSTRTSGNNEQFF	TGTGCCAGCAGCACCCGGACTAGCGGAAACAATGAGCAGTTCTTC